This T cell receptor (beta chain) was recorded in a study of spatial heterogeneity in lung cancer. As for the study in general: Sequencing of follow-up PBMC samples took place when they were available, at a median of approximately two years after resection.

This clonotype has at least ten counts. With 6 bases clipped from V and 0 bases from J, the junction kept 3 bases outside the gene matches. CDR3 length: 17 amino acids. Germline V lookup: CDR1 WSHSY, CDR2 SAAADI. The time point is: blood at routine non-recurrence follow-up after resection. In each case, whole RNA from tumor, nontumor lung or frozen PBMC was sequenced unsorted. TCR cDNA molecules were tagged individually, and each one carried a unique molecular identifier. TCRdb reprocessed the 5' RACE reads via MiXCR and lists one record per CDR3 protein. The profile covers around 110,000 distinct CDR3 sequences, with 12% appearing a single time and around a sixth taken by the ten largest.

This specimen consisted of PBMCs, obtained at follow-up. This sequence was found in a male donor with early-stage non-small cell lung cancer. The chain joins TRBV10-2 to TRBJ2-6; TRBD2 matches 12 bases. The CDR3 is CASRRTSGVSGANVLTF. The CDR3 coding sequence is TGCGCCAGCAGAAGGACTAGCGGGGTCTCTGGGGCCAACGTCCTGACTTTC.